Sequencing of this TCR beta chain was carried out in a study of cytomegalovirus exposure and HLA in healthy donors. Overall study context: A preliminary data release comprised around 85 million unique TCRs obtained from HLA-typed donors. Study-wide results and caveats: The authors later found TCR association rates varying by HLA locus, with DRB1 most and HLA-C fewest.

It was with 60 Vbeta and 13 Jbeta primers that the PCR ran. In the authors' methods: Counted up in a later analysis, unique TCR beta chains came to around 80 million, with around 11 million shared. Sequencing was performed with immunoSEQ multiplex PCR; in TCRdb, only in-frame clones are kept and a portion is missing. That table gives V, J and clone size, and the DNA gave D and trimming. The sample includes around 170,000 clones, 76% of them seen just once. As for this clone: What it binds is unknown.

As for the donors, each was a healthy bone marrow donor. The CDR3 is made up of 13 amino acids. CDR1 and CDR2 (germline): SGHNT, YENEEA. The V end was cut by 3 bases, the J end by 1 base, with 7 bases between. The chain carries TRBV11-3 and TRBJ2-7; D is unclear. The sequenced sample was PBMCs. The clonotype was recovered from a woman younger than 45 in good health and CMV-seropositive. The CDR3 bases are TGTGCCAGCAGCTTGAGCGAGTCCTACGAGCAGTACTTC. It translates to CASSLSESYEQYF. The variable domain in full, with the rest retrieved from reference TRBV11-3 and TRBJ2-7, is EAGVVQSPRYKIIEKKQPVAFWCNPISGHNTLYWYLQNLGQGPELLIRYENEEAVDDSQLPKDRFSAERLKGVDSTLKIQPAELGDSAVYLCASSLSESYEQYFGPGTRLTVT.